The 28 T cell receptor beta chains below were found in one sample sequenced in a study of prognosis after radiotherapy for stage I lung cancer. The authors amplified TCR beta CDR3 from genomic DNA using two-round multiplex PCR. With primers specific to each TRBV and TRBJ gene, the first-round PCR was performed. Each CDR3 protein gets one entry after TCRdb re-called the multiplex PCR reads with MiXCR. The repertoire includes tens of thousands of distinct CDR3 sequences, roughly 41% of them detected once, and under 35% sits in the top ten. The specimen comprised PBMCs, sampled before or after stereotactic body radiation therapy (not recorded which). Receptors originate from a donor over 45 with non-small cell lung cancer.

The genes are TRBV7-9 and TRBJ2-1, with TRBD2 matching 7 bases. The CDR3 contains 13 residues. CDR1 and CDR2 from the germline V gene are SEHNR and FQNEAQ (reference sequence). V trimming: 5 bases; J trimming: 6 bases; junction bases outside the gene matches: 4. The DNA of the CDR3 is TGTGCCAGCAGCCTCTGGACTAGCAATGAGCAGTTCTTC. Amino acid sequence: CASSLWTSNEQFF.

This clonotype was detected ten times or more. The CDR3 DNA follows: TGTGCCAGCAGCCCGGACGGAAGGAAAGCTTTCTTT. Its translation is CASSPDGRKAFF. The gene calls are TRBV6-1 and TRBJ1-1; the D is unclear. CDR3 length: 12 residues. V lost 6 bases, J lost 9 bases, and 14 bases lay in between. The germline V gene has CDR1 MNHNS and CDR2 SASEGT.

The chain combines TRBV18 with TRBJ2-7; D remains unclear. Germline CDR1 is KGHSH and CDR2 is LQKENI. The CDR3 has 13 amino acids. V was pared by 4 bases and J by 5 bases, with 12 bases between. The CDR3 coding sequence is TGTGCCAGCTCACTAGGGTGGAAGGACGAGCAGTACTTC. Translation gives CASSLGWKDEQYF.

In its sample, this clonotype was seen many times. This chain connects TRBV27 to TRBJ2-2, with D perhaps given as TRBD1 or TRBD2 (5 bases each). With 2 bases removed from V and 4 bases from J, the gap between germline ends came to 17 bases. There are 17 residues in the CDR3. The germline V gene has CDR1 MNHEY and CDR2 SMNVEV (reference sequence). The CDR3 reads CASSLMGDPGFTGELFF. In nucleotides, the CDR3 is TGTGCCAGCAGTTTAATGGGGGACCCGGGATTCACCGGGGAGCTGTTTTTT.

This clonotype has at least ten counts. As DNA, the CDR3 is TGTGCCAGCAGTCAGGTGGAGGGCGGCGCTGAGCAGTTCTTC. Its protein product is CASSQVEGGAEQFF. J is TRBJ2-1 and V is TRBV27; a weak D match, TRBD2 (6 bases). Deletions cut 5 bases from V and 9 bases from J, with 17 bases between. The CDR3 spans 14 residues. The germline V gene has CDR1 MNHEY and CDR2 SMNVEV (reference sequence).

The sample holds many counts of this clonotype. The chain links TRBV2 to TRBJ1-3; D may be TRBD1 (5 bases). Germline V CDR1 and CDR2: SNHLY, FYNNEI. The germline V and J ends were trimmed by 5 bases and 1 base, with 15 bases remaining between them. The CDR3 has 16 residues. Here the CDR3 reads CASSYWGPDSGNTIYF. The DNA of the CDR3 is TGTGCCAGCAGTTATTGGGGCCCGGATTCTGGAAACACCATATATTTT.

Sample share makes this clonotype medium-sized. The chain couples TRBV20-1 to TRBJ1-1, with 10 bases aligning to TRBD1. Germline V gene data show CDR1 as DFQATT and CDR2 as SNEGSKA (reference sequence). The CDR3 covers 14 residues. J lost 4 bases, V lost 5 bases, and 7 bases had no gene match. CDR3 coding DNA: TGCAGTGCTCCGGGACAGGGGACGGGCACTGAAGCTTTCTTT. This gives the protein CSAPGQGTGTEAFF.

In this sample, this clonotype turned up once. A read error may be the cause here, since a much bigger clone is one base away. The chain recombines TRBV7-9 with TRBJ1-1; no clear D gene. V was trimmed by 4 bases and J by 4 bases, leaving 10 bases between them. The germline CDR1 and CDR2 sequences are SEHNR and FQNEAQ (reference sequence). The CDR3 has 13 residues. CDR3 amino acids: CASSSGECTEAFF. CDR3 bases: TGTGCCAGCAGCTCTGGGGAGTGCACTGAAGCTTTCTTT.

This clonotype has a count of ten or more. J is TRBJ1-1 and V is TRBV30, with D unclear. Trimming removed 2 bases from V and 6 bases from J, with 13 bases in between. This CDR3 is built from 13 residues. The V gene's germline CDR1 is GTSNPN and CDR2 SVGIG (reference sequence). The CDR3 sequence is CAWSWEGSPEAFF. In DNA, the CDR3 is TGTGCCTGGAGTTGGGAGGGCTCTCCTGAAGCTTTCTTT.

The table lists this clonotype with many counts. V gene TRBV30 combines with J gene TRBJ2-3, with 7 bases identical to TRBD2. Losses at the gene ends were 8 bases for V and 3 bases for J; bases not matched to a gene: 11. CDR3 length equals 14 residues. Germline CDR1 and CDR2: GTSNPN and SVGIG (reference sequence). The CDR3 region is CAGARGGGTDTQYF. The CDR3 DNA follows: TGTGCCGGGGCCCGGGGCGGGGGAACAGATACGCAGTATTTT.

This clonotype was observed at least ten times. This chain connects TRBV4-1 to TRBJ1-1; 7 bases map to TRBD1. The V segment lost 4 bases and the J segment 0 bases; nucleotides outside the gene matches: 2. Germline CDR1 reads MGHRA; CDR2 reads YSYEKL. There are 14 residues in the CDR3. CDR3 in DNA: TGCGCCAGCAGCCGAGGACAGGTGAACACTGAAGCTTTCTTT. Translation: CASSRGQVNTEAFF.

As regards this clonotype: A read error is likely here: a far larger clone is one base away. The CDR3: CASSGSPGGNDQYF. The CDR3 DNA sequence: TGTGCCAGCAGCGGATCCCCGGGGGGCAACGACCAGTACTTC. This chain uses TRBV7-8 with TRBJ2-5; D may be TRBD2 (7 bases). This CDR3 spans 14 amino acids. V lost 5 bases and J 10 bases, leaving 20 bases between the germline ends. Germline loops: CDR1 SGHVS, CDR2 FQNEAQ.

The chain uses TRBV5-1 and TRBJ2-7, with 7 bases matching TRBD1. This CDR3 is 12 amino acids long. Trimming cost V 5 bases and J 7 bases; bases outside gene matches: 6. Germline CDR1 reads SGHRS; CDR2 reads YFSETQ. CDR3 DNA: TGCGCCAGCAGTCCAGGGGGACGAGAGCAGTACTTC. This sequence encodes CASSPGGREQYF.

This clonotype has a count of ten or more. This chain joins TRBV6-1 and TRBJ1-6; the match to TRBD1 covers 7 bases. The CDR3 runs to 14 residues. V dropped 5 bases and J dropped 9; count of bases not matched to a gene: 7. Germline V gene lookup returns CDR1 MNHNS and CDR2 SASEGT. The CDR3 loop is CASSQWDSSSPLHF. The CDR3 DNA reads as TGTGCCAGCAGTCAATGGGACAGCTCTTCACCCCTCCACTTT.

At least ten counts were recorded for this clonotype. Germline and junction disagree at one end, which may indicate a read error. The V gene is TRBV7-3, the J gene TRBJ2-2; D ambiguous. Germline assignment: CDR1 SGHTA and CDR2 FQGTGA. The CDR3 is 14 amino acids. The CDR3 loop reads CASSSSDATRELFF. CDR3 coding DNA: TGTGCCAGCAGCTCCTCTGACGCCACCAGGGAGCTGTTTTTT.

The genes are TRBV12-3 or TRBV12-4 and TRBJ2-3; 12 bases agree with TRBD2. The CDR3 runs to 13 residues. Germline trimming cut 5 bases from V and 11 bases from J; bases unmatched to any gene: 5. The CDR3 reads CASSLTSGRVQYF. The CDR3, as DNA: TGTGCCAGCAGTCTGACTAGCGGGAGAGTGCAGTATTTT.

A remark on this clonotype: A read error is possible here, since a much larger clone lies one base away. V is TRBV6-1 and J is TRBJ1-1; D unresolved. Deletions cut 8 bases from V and 5 bases from J, with 18 bases between. Germline CDR1 reads MNHNS; CDR2 reads SASEGT. The CDR3 runs 14 residues. CDR3 sequence: CASSLEGSGTEAFF. The DNA for the CDR3 is TGTGCCAGCTCATTAGAAGGGAGCGGAACTGAAGCTTTCTTT.

Worth noting for this clonotype: This may come from a read error, since a much larger clone is one base off. The chain is built from TRBV7-8 and TRBJ1-5; D remains ambiguous. Per germline, CDR1 SGHVS and CDR2 FQNEAQ. CDR3 size: 16 residues. V dropped 0 bases and J dropped 7 bases, with 16 bases sitting between them. The CDR3 here is CASSLATIAWVQPQHF. The DNA for the CDR3 is TGTGCCAGCAGCTTAGCGACTATCGCATGGGTGCAGCCCCAGCATTTT.

The table lists this clonotype with many counts. J is TRBJ2-1 and V is TRBV20-1, with 15 positions matching TRBD2. The CDR3 runs 20 residues. CDR1 is DFQATT, CDR2 SNEGSKA, per germline (reference sequence). V was clipped by 2 bases and J by 2 bases; unmatched bases: 13. Here the CDR3 reads CSARPNLPGLAGGTYNEQFF. Written as DNA, the CDR3 is TGCAGTGCTAGACCTAACCTTCCGGGACTAGCGGGGGGCACCTACAATGAGCAGTTCTTC.

This clonotype appeared many times. The chain recombines TRBV20-1 with TRBJ2-5, with TRBD1 matching 9 bases. Germline lookup yields CDR1 DFQATT and CDR2 SNEGSKA (reference sequence). This CDR3 region has 17 residues. Trimming cost V 7 bases and J 2 bases; bases outside gene matches: 17. The CDR3 sequence is CSVESPGTGTPQETQYF. The CDR3 DNA sequence: TGCAGTGTCGAATCCCCCGGGACAGGGACACCACAAGAGACCCAGTACTTC.

This clonotype was seen many times. The rearrangement joins TRBV2 to TRBJ2-5; no definite D call. This CDR3 has 12 amino acids. From germline, CDR1 is SNHLY and CDR2 FYNNEI. With 3 bases removed from V and 5 bases from J, the gap between germline ends came to 7 bases. The CDR3 is CASSDSGETQYF. In DNA form, the CDR3 reads TGTGCCAGCAGTGACTCCGGGGAGACCCAGTACTTC.

This clonotype was seen repeatedly, ten times or more. CDR3 nucleotide sequence: TGTGCCAGCAGTTTGGTAGGGGCCAACGTCCTGACTTTC. Residues: CASSLVGANVLTF. The rearrangement uses TRBV12-3 or TRBV12-4 and TRBJ2-6, with D hard to call. V was pared by 3 bases and J by 4 bases, with 4 bases between. CDR3 size: 13 residues.

This clonotype was counted at least ten times. This chain joins TRBV12-3 or TRBV12-4 and TRBJ1-2; D is ambiguous. The CDR3 sequence is 14 residues long. The V gene lost 8 bases and the J gene lost 7 bases, with 20 bases spanning the gap. The CDR3 bases are TGTGCCAGCTCCAAAACGCAAGGATCCGGTGGCTACACCTTC. This sequence encodes CASSKTQGSGGYTF.

The chain employs TRBV11-2 and TRBJ2-1; possible D gene TRBD2, 5 bases. Germline values: CDR1 SGHAT, CDR2 FQNNGV. Deletions cut 0 bases from V and 5 bases from J, with 11 bases between. The CDR3 covers 15 residues. CDR3 sequence: CASSLDPRRNNEQFF. The CDR3, as DNA: TGTGCCAGCAGCTTAGATCCGAGGAGGAACAATGAGCAGTTCTTC.

About this clonotype: This may stem from a read error, because a much larger clone lies one nucleotide away. This sequence joins TRBV29-1 and TRBJ2-1; 7 bases are a match to TRBD1. CDR3 length equals 14 residues. The trim removed 3 bases at V and 8 bases at J, leaving 10 bases unmatched. Germline V CDR1 and CDR2: SQVTM, ANQGSEA. In DNA form, the CDR3 reads TGCAGCGTTGATGGGACAGTGGGCTTGGATGAGCAGTTCTTC. It specifies CSVDGTVGLDEQFF.

This clonotype was recorded at least ten times. V gene TRBV20-1 combines with J gene TRBJ2-1; D remains ambiguous. The CDR3 runs to 10 residues. Germline assignment: CDR1 DFQATT and CDR2 SNEGSKA (reference sequence). Between the trimmed V and J ends, which lost 7 bases and 13 bases, there was a span of 14 bases. The CDR3, as DNA: TGCAGTGTAGCCACTCAGTCCCAGTTCTTC. Amino acids: CSVATQSQFF.

The chain uses TRBV7-2 and TRBJ1-2, with a tentative D call TRBD1 (5 bases). V dropped 5 bases and J dropped 2 bases, with 15 bases sitting between them. The germline gives CDR1 SGHTA, CDR2 FQGNSA. The CDR3 has 15 residues. CDR3 sequence reads: CASSRARDGNYGYTF. In nucleotides, the CDR3 is TGTGCCAGCAGCAGGGCCCGGGACGGAAACTATGGCTACACCTTC. Drawing the rest from reference TRBV7-2 and TRBJ1-2, the complete variable domain is GAGVSQSPSNKVTEKGKDVELRCDPISGHTALYWYRQSLGQGLEFLIYFQGNSAPDKSGLPSDRFSAERTGGSVSTLTIQRTQQEDSAVYLCASSRARDGNYGYTFGSGTRLTVV.

The table lists this clonotype with many counts. One end of the junction fails to match germline, which may point to a read error. V gene TRBV6-1 combines with J gene TRBJ1-2; tentative D call: TRBD1 (5 bases). The germline V gene encodes CDR1 MNHNS and CDR2 SASEGT. The CDR3 totals 12 residues. In nucleotides, the CDR3 is TGTGCCACCATCACCACTTACAGGAGGGGCAGCTTC. The encoded protein is CATITTYRRGSF.